This is a list of T cell receptor beta chains from one sample in a study of T cells after yellow fever vaccination. TCRdb reprocessed the 5' RACE reads with MiXCR, giving one entry per CDR3 protein. This table holds 450,000 to 600,000 distinct CDR3 sequences, around an eighth found once. Sequencing used PBMCs, obtained on the day of the yellow fever booster vaccination. The receptors shown here come from a man aged 25-45 years who received the YFV17D yellow fever vaccine. The CDR3 runs from the conserved cysteine through the conserved F or W. Each record gives: V gene, D gene, CDR3 length, clone size, J gene, CDR3 protein, CDR3 DNA. The D gene is left open where the match is weak. Size is stated for part of the rows, as once, few or many counts, or as a class when the clone is expanded.

TRBV3-1	NA	21	NA	TRBJ2-1	CASSQPFRPGLLKDSYNEQFF	TGTGCCAGCAGCCAACCCTTTCGTCCGGGACTTTTAAAAGACTCCTACAATGAGCAGTTCTTC
TRBV16	NA	14	many	TRBJ1-2	CASSSNRNNYGYTF	TGTGCCAGCAGCTCGAACAGGAATAACTATGGCTACACCTTC
TRBV21-1	NA	16	NA	TRBJ1-6	CASSTTGVRDNSPLHF	TGTGCCAGCAGCACGACAGGGGTGAGGGATAATTCACCCCTCCACTTT
TRBV20-1	NA	15	few	TRBJ2-3	CSAELAMSSTDTQYF	TGCAGTGCGGAACTAGCTATGTCTAGCACAGATACGCAGTATTTT
TRBV18	NA	14	many	TRBJ2-3	CASSPPTVTDTQYF	TGTGCCAGCTCACCACCGACAGTCACAGATACGCAGTATTTT
TRBV18	NA	14	few	TRBJ2-7	CASSPRDNPYEQYF	TGTGCCAGCTCACCTCGAGACAATCCCTACGAGCAGTACTTC
TRBV6-1	TRBD2	15	NA	TRBJ2-7	CASRPGLGGRGEQYF	TGTGCCAGCAGGCCGGGACTAGGAGGGAGAGGCGAGCAGTACTTC
TRBV20-1	NA	13	NA	TRBJ1-3	CSAAQGGGNTIYF	TGCAGTGCTGCCCAGGGCGGGGGAAACACCATATATTTT
TRBV4-2	NA	18	NA	TRBJ2-3	CASSQDGPAGLATHTQYF	TGTGCCAGCAGCCAAGATGGCCCAGCGGGTCTTGCCACGCATACGCAGTATTTT
TRBV25-1	NA	14	NA	TRBJ1-5	CASSGGQSNQPQHF	TGTGCCAGCAGTGGTGGGCAGTCCAATCAGCCCCAGCATTTT
TRBV11-2	TRBD1	16	NA	TRBJ1-1	CASSFASGTGHTEAFF	TGTGCCAGCAGCTTCGCTTCCGGGACAGGGCACACTGAAGCTTTCTTT
TRBV29-1	TRBD2	14	NA	TRBJ2-3	CSVNPGLAADTQYF	TGCAGCGTAAATCCGGGACTAGCAGCAGATACGCAGTATTTT
TRBV12-3/TRBV12-4	NA	13	NA	TRBJ1-6	CASSFRTRSPLHF	TGTGCCAGCAGTTTCCGAACCCGATCACCCCTCCACTTT
TRBV2	NA	15	NA	TRBJ1-1	CDSTLGRSWNTEAFF	TGTGACAGCACACTAGGGCGGAGTTGGAACACTGAAGCTTTCTTT
TRBV6-1	TRBD1	15	few	TRBJ2-7	CASSKGQGTWYEQYF	TGTGCCAGCAGTAAGGGACAGGGTACATGGTACGAGCAGTACTTC
TRBV20-1	NA	15	few	TRBJ2-7	CSARDGERVSYEQYF	TGCAGTGCTAGAGACGGAGAGCGGGTGTCCTACGAGCAGTACTTC
TRBV6-2/TRBV6-3	TRBD1	15	NA	TRBJ2-7	CASSWTGGGSYEQYF	TGTGCCAGCAGCTGGACAGGGGGAGGCTCCTACGAGCAGTACTTC
TRBV7-6	TRBD2	17	NA	TRBJ2-1	CASSVGTSVQSYNEQFF	TGTGCCAGCAGCGTGGGGACTAGCGTTCAATCCTACAATGAGCAGTTCTTC
TRBV7-8	TRBD1	14	few	TRBJ2-3	CASSIDRVQDTQYF	TGTGCCAGCAGCATTGACAGGGTGCAAGATACGCAGTATTTT
TRBV6-2/TRBV6-3	NA	13	NA	TRBJ1-5	CAISSDTRQPQHF	TGTGCCATCTCGAGCGATACTCGGCAGCCCCAGCATTTT
TRBV10-1	NA	14	few	TRBJ2-2	CASSDPDRSGELFF	TGCGCCAGCAGTGATCCGGACCGGAGCGGGGAGCTGTTTTTT
TRBV6-5	NA	14	few	TRBJ1-4	CASSYSRENEKLFF	TGTGCCAGCAGTTACTCCAGGGAGAATGAAAAACTGTTTTTT
TRBV7-9	NA	17	few	TRBJ2-6	CASSQSRRLSGANVLTF	TGTGCCAGCAGCCAAAGCCGACGGCTCTCTGGGGCCAACGTCCTGACTTTC
TRBV5-1	TRBD1	16	NA	TRBJ2-7	CASSYSPGQGSYEQYF	TGCGCCAGCAGCTACAGCCCGGGACAGGGGTCCTACGAGCAGTACTTC
TRBV12-3/TRBV12-4	TRBD1	13	NA	TRBJ2-5	CATQRQGQETQYF	TGTGCCACCCAAAGACAGGGCCAAGAGACCCAGTACTTC
TRBV9	NA	14	NA	TRBJ1-6	CASSVAMGDSPLHF	TGTGCCAGCAGCGTAGCCATGGGAGATTCACCCCTCCACTTT
TRBV12-3/TRBV12-4	NA	13	few	TRBJ2-5	CASSLQDQGTQYF	TGTGCCAGCAGTTTACAGGACCAGGGGACCCAGTACTTC
TRBV5-1	NA	16	NA	TRBJ2-7	CASSSGGRQSSYEQYF	TGCGCCAGCAGCTCAGGGGGGCGTCAGAGCTCCTACGAGCAGTACTTC
TRBV5-1	NA	12	few	TRBJ2-3	CASSGTLDTQYF	TGCGCCAGCAGCGGAACGTTAGATACGCAGTATTTT
TRBV20-1	NA	12	NA	TRBJ2-7	CSASGAPYEQYF	TGCAGTGCTAGTGGGGCACCCTACGAGCAGTACTTC
TRBV14	NA	15	NA	TRBJ2-1	CASSQALGGYNEQFF	TGTGCCAGCAGCCAGGCGCTCGGCGGCTACAATGAGCAGTTCTTC
TRBV20-1	TRBD2	14	NA	TRBJ2-1	CSASRGEIYNEQFF	TGCAGTGCTAGTCGGGGGGAAATCTACAATGAGCAGTTCTTC
TRBV27	TRBD2	16	few	TRBJ2-7	CASRGTGPSGSYEQYF	TGTGCCAGCAGAGGGACAGGTCCTAGCGGGAGCTACGAGCAGTACTTC
TRBV2	NA	15	NA	TRBJ1-6	CASHGTYGGSSPLHF	TGTGCCAGCCATGGGACCTACGGAGGTTCTTCACCCCTCCACTTT
TRBV2	NA	12	few	TRBJ1-2	CASSEDSRGYTF	TGTGCCAGCAGTGAAGACAGTCGAGGCTACACCTTC
TRBV12-3/TRBV12-4	NA	14	many	TRBJ2-1	CASSPATGYNEQFF	TGTGCCAGCAGTCCCGCGACAGGATACAATGAGCAGTTCTTC
TRBV28	NA	13	few	TRBJ2-7	CASSSYRDSEQYF	TGTGCCAGCAGTTCATACAGGGACTCCGAGCAGTACTTC
TRBV7-9	TRBD1	15	NA	TRBJ2-7	CASSLRTGGIGEQYF	TGTGCCAGCAGCCTCAGGACAGGGGGCATAGGCGAGCAGTACTTC
TRBV14	NA	15	once	TRBJ2-6	CASSQVRSGANVLTF	TGTGCCAGCAGCCAAGTGAGAAGTGGGGCCAACGTCCTGACTTTC
TRBV5-1	NA	15	few	TRBJ1-1	CASSLAQGPGTEAFF	TGCGCCAGCAGCTTGGCCCAGGGGCCGGGCACTGAAGCTTTCTTT
TRBV6-2/TRBV6-3	NA	14	NA	TRBJ1-3	CASKEVDSGNTIYF	TGTGCCAGCAAGGAGGTTGACTCTGGAAACACCATATATTTT
TRBV29-1	TRBD2	14	many	TRBJ2-7	CSVAPGTRGYEQYF	TGCAGCGTGGCCCCCGGGACTAGGGGCTACGAGCAGTACTTC
TRBV6-2/TRBV6-3	NA	15	NA	TRBJ1-1	CASSYSAIRGIEAFF	TGTGCCAGCAGTTACTCGGCCATTAGGGGAATTGAAGCTTTCTTT
TRBV14	TRBD2	19	few	TRBJ2-1	CASSQGSGTSGRWDNEQFF	TGTGCCAGCAGCCAAGGAAGTGGGACTAGCGGGAGGTGGGACAATGAGCAGTTCTTC
TRBV14	NA	20	NA	TRBJ2-7	CASSQKERVLAGENTYEQYF	TGTGCCAGCAGCCAAAAAGAAAGGGTTTTGGCAGGGGAAAATACCTACGAGCAGTACTTC
TRBV20-1	NA	14	NA	TRBJ2-7	CSAIGSGKHYEQYF	TGCAGTGCTATAGGTTCCGGGAAGCACTACGAGCAGTACTTC
TRBV5-1	TRBD2	16	NA	TRBJ2-3	CASSLVGSGTVDTQYF	TGCGCCAGCAGCTTGGTCGGTAGCGGGACTGTGGATACGCAGTATTTT
TRBV5-1	NA	15	NA	TRBJ1-5	CASSLIGGLDQPQHF	TGCGCCAGCAGCTTGATTGGGGGGCTGGATCAGCCCCAGCATTTT
TRBV19	NA	13	few	TRBJ2-7	CASSIGGFYEQYF	TGTGCCAGTAGTATTGGGGGGTTCTACGAGCAGTACTTC
TRBV27	NA	15	NA	TRBJ2-5	CASSLSEGQQETQYF	TGTGCCAGCAGTTTATCCGAAGGGCAGCAAGAGACCCAGTACTTC
TRBV7-9	TRBD2	16	NA	TRBJ2-1	CASSIPGLAGGNEQFF	TGTGCCAGCAGCATACCGGGACTAGCGGGAGGAAATGAGCAGTTCTTC
TRBV29-1	TRBD2	16	NA	TRBJ2-1	CSAYTGTRRMYNEQFF	TGCAGCGCTTATACCGGGACTAGAAGGATGTACAATGAGCAGTTCTTC
TRBV12-3/TRBV12-4	NA	15	NA	TRBJ1-6	CASSLSTKGNSPLHF	TGTGCCAGCAGTTTAAGTACTAAAGGAAATTCACCCCTCCACTTT
TRBV20-1	NA	12	NA	TRBJ2-7	CSASRGKDEQYF	TGCAGTGCTTCGAGGGGTAAGGACGAGCAGTACTTC
TRBV20-1	TRBD2	15	NA	TRBJ2-1	CSARTSGRWYNEPFF	TGCAGTGCTCGGACTAGCGGGAGGTGGTACAATGAGCCGTTCTTC
TRBV12-3/TRBV12-4	NA	13	NA	TRBJ1-5	CATSLGGGQPQHF	TGTGCCACCTCACTAGGCGGGGGTCAGCCCCAGCATTTT
TRBV20-1	NA	13	NA	TRBJ2-3	CSASGWDTDTQYF	TGCAGTGCTAGCGGGTGGGACACAGATACGCAGTATTTT